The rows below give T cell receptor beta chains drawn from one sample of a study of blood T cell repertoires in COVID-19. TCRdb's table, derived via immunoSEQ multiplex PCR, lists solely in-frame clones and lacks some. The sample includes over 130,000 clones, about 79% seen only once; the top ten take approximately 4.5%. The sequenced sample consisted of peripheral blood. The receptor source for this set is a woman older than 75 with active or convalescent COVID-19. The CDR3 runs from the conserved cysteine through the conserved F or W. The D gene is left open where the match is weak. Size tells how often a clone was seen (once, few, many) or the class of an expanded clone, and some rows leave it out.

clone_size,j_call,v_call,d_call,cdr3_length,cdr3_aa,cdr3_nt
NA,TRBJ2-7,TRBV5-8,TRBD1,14,CASSRDRAAYEQYF,TGTGCCAGCAGTCGAGACAGGGCTGCCTACGAGCAGTACTTC
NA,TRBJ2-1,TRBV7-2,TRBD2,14,CASSFSGLAGGQFF,TGTGCCAGCAGCTTTTCCGGACTAGCGGGGGGGCAGTTCTTC
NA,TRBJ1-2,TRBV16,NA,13,CASSQSTGYGYTF,TGTGCCAGCAGCCAATCCACAGGTTATGGCTACACCTTC
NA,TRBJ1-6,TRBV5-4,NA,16,CAISSGPFFPNSPLHF,TGTGCCATCTCGTCTGGGCCATTCTTCCCCAATTCACCCCTCCACTTT
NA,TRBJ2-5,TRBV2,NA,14,CASSFRDKQETQYF,TGTGCCAGCAGTTTCCGGGACAAGCAAGAGACCCAGTACTTC
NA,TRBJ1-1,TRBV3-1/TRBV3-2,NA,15,CASSQGAGGGSEAFF,TGTGCCAGCAGCCAAGGAGCGGGTGGAGGGTCTGAAGCTTTCTTT
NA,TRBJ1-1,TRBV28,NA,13,CASRVSTARSAFF,TGTGCCAGCAGAGTTTCCACTGCAAGAAGCGCTTTCTTT
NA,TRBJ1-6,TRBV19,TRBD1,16,CASSPLTGTGSSPLHF,TGTGCCAGTAGCCCCCTTACCGGGACAGGGTCCTCACCCCTCCACTTT
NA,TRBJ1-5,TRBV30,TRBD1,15,CAWSVQTGGNQPQHF,TGTGCCTGGAGTGTACAGACAGGGGGCAATCAGCCCCAGCATTTT
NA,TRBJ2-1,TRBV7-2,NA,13,CASSSFWGDEQFF,TGTGCCAGCAGCAGTTTTTGGGGCGATGAGCAGTTCTTC
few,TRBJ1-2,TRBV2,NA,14,CASSEAGWTDGYTF,TGTGCCAGCAGTGAAGCGGGATGGACAGATGGCTACACCTTC
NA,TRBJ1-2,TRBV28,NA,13,CASSQQGSYGYTF,TGTGCCAGCAGCCAGCAGGGGTCCTATGGCTACACCTTC
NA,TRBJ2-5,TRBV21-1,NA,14,CAIIQGGVGETQYF,TGTGCCATCATTCAGGGTGGTGTCGGAGAGACCCAGTACTTC
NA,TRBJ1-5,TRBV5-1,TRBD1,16,CASSVGQLQGNQPQHF,TGCGCCAGCAGCGTGGGACAGTTACAAGGCAATCAGCCCCAGCATTTT
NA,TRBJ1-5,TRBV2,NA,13,CASSVGALGPQHF,TGTGCCAGCAGTGTGGGCGCCCTGGGGCCCCAGCATTTT
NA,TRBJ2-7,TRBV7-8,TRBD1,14,CASSSDRGQFEQYF,TGTGCCAGCAGCTCGGACAGGGGGCAGTTCGAGCAGTACTTC
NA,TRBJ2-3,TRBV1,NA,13,CTSSQRGPDTQYF,TGCACCAGCAGCCAACGCGGCCCAGATACGCAGTATTTT
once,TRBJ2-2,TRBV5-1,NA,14,CASSGRLVPGELFF,TGCGCCAGCAGCGGCCGACTAGTTCCCGGGGAGCTGTTTTTT
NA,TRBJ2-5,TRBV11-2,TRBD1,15,CASSTYAGGQGTQYF,TGTGCCAGCAGCACCTACGCAGGGGGCCAAGGGACCCAGTACTTC
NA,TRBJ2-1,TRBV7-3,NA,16,CASSLMGGLKSDEQFF,TGTGCCAGCAGCTTAATGGGGGGACTCAAAAGCGATGAGCAGTTCTTC
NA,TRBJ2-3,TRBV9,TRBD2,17,CASSGFGSGGSTDTQYF,TGTGCCAGCAGCGGGTTCGGTAGCGGGGGGTCCACAGATACGCAGTATTTT
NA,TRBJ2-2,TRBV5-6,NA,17,CASSLGPLKSGTGELFF,TGTGCCAGCAGCTTGGGGCCCCTAAAAAGCGGCACCGGGGAGCTGTTTTTT
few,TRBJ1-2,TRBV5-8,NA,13,CASSFIVGGGYTF,TGTGCCAGCAGCTTTATCGTTGGCGGGGGCTACACCTTC
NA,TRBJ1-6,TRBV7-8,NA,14,CASSFRESNSPLHF,TGTGCCAGCAGCTTCAGGGAAAGTAATTCACCCCTCCACTTT
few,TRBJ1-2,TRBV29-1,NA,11,CSVRQPYGYTF,TGCAGCGTACGACAGCCCTATGGCTACACCTTC
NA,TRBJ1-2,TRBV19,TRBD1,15,CASSDDRGGNYGYTF,TGTGCCAGTAGTGACGACAGGGGCGGTAACTATGGCTACACCTTC
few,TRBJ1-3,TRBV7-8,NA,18,CASLRTGRLPNSGNTIYF,TGTGCCAGTCTCCGAACAGGCCGACTCCCCAACTCTGGAAACACCATATATTTT
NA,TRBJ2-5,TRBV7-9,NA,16,CASSPIRTKKKETQYF,TGTGCCAGCAGCCCAATACGGACTAAAAAAAAAGAGACCCAGTACTTC
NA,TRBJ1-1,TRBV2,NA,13,CASSEQGGLGAFF,TGTGCCAGCAGTGAACAAGGGGGTCTGGGTGCTTTCTTT
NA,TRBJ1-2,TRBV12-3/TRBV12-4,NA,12,CASSPNRAGYTF,TGTGCCAGCAGCCCTAACAGGGCTGGCTACACCTTC
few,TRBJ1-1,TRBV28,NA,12,CASSLSRLTAFF,TGTGCCAGCAGTTTATCGCGGCTTACGGCTTTCTTT
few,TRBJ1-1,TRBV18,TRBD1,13,CASSWDRSTEAFF,TGTGCCAGCTCGTGGGACAGATCCACTGAAGCTTTCTTT
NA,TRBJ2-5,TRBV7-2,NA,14,CASKRLGGLETQYF,TGTGCCAGCAAACGACTAGGGGGCCTAGAGACCCAGTACTTC
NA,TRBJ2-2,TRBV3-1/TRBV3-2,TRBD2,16,CASSLRLAGPTGELFF,TGTGCCAGCAGCCTTCGTTTAGCGGGGCCCACCGGGGAGCTGTTTTTT
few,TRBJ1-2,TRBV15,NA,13,CATSRDISYGYTF,TGTGCCACCAGCAGAGATATTTCCTATGGCTACACCTTC